This T cell receptor (beta chain) was observed in a study of blood T cell repertoires in COVID-19. As for the study in general: COVID-19 samples collected from the United States, Italy and Spain covered acute and convalescent phases.

Generated by immunoSEQ multiplex PCR, the TCRdb table keeps only in-frame clones and is missing some. The table includes some 48,000 clones, around 92% detected once. Per the germline V gene, CDR1 is SEHNR and CDR2 is FQNEAQ (reference sequence). The length of the CDR3 is 16 residues. The V gene end was trimmed by 0 bases and the J gene end by 2 bases; junction bases not matched to a gene: 4. This TCR derives from a human donor in a cohort sampled during active COVID-19. The V and J genes are TRBV7-9 and TRBJ2-7; the match to TRBD1 covers 10 bases. The sequenced sample consisted of peripheral blood. The CDR3, as DNA: TGTGCCAGCAGCTTAGCGCCCGGGACAGGGGCCTACGAGCAGTACTTC. It encodes CASSLAPGTGAYEQYF.